The present entry profiles one TCR beta chain with its context. It is likely a read error: a sequence one base away is far more abundant. The CDR3 ends on some other residue instead of the conserved phenylalanine or tryptophan, so this is likely a read error. Germline values: CDR1 SGHTS, CDR2 YDEGEE. J lost 0 bases, V lost 4 bases, and 6 bases had no gene match. The CDR3 has 18 residues. From 300 to 450 ng of RNA, a library with molecular barcoded alpha/delta and beta/gamma adaptors was made. MiXCR was run by TCRdb on the reads, yielding one entry per CDR3 protein. The top ten clones hold just under 8.5% of a sample with under 150,000 distinct CDR3 sequences, roughly 13% of them seen once. The sample is drawn from a study of read filtering for tumor transcriptome and immune sequencing. For the study at large: After DNase treatment, RNA was made into whole-transcriptome libraries.

The rearrangement uses TRBV5-8 and TRBJ2-1; TRBD2 agrees at 14 bases. Sequenced sample: a population of CD138-negative cells sorted from bone marrow. The clonotype originates from a donor aged 40 or older with multiple myeloma. The CDR3 is CASSRGLAGESSYNEQFS. CDR3 DNA sequence: TGTGCCAGCAGCCGGGGACTAGCGGGAGAGAGCTCCTACAATGAGCAGTTCTCC.